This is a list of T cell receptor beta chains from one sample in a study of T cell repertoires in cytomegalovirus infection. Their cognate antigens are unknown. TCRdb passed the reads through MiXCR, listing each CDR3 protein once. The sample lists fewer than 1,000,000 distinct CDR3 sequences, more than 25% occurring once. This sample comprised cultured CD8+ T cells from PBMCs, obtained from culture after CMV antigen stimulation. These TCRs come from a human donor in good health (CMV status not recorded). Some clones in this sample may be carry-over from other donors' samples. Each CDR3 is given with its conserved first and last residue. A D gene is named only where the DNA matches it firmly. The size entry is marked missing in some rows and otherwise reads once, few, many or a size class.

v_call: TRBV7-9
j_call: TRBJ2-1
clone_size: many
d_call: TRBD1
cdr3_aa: CASSLGTGGHNEQFF
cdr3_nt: TGTGCCAGCAGCTTAGGGACAGGGGGTCACAATGAGCAGTTCTTC

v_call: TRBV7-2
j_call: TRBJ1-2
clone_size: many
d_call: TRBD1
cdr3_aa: CASSSGGVVYGYTF
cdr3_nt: TGTGCCAGCAGCTCAGGGGGCGTCGTCTATGGCTACACCTTC

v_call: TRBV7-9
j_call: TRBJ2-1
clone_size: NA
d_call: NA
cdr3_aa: CASSFGGPSSYNEQFF
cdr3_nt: TGTGCCAGCAGCTTCGGCGGGCCCAGCTCCTACAATGAGCAGTTCTTC

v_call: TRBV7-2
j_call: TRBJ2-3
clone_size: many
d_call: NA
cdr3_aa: CASSFMGNRADTQYF
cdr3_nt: TGTGCCAGCAGTTTTATGGGTAATAGGGCAGATACGCAGTATTTT

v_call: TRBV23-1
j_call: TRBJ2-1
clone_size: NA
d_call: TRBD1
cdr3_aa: CASSQTGFEQFF
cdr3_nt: TGCGCCAGCAGTCAGACAGGGTTTGAGCAGTTCTTC

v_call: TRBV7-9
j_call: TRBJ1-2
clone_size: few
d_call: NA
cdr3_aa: CASSLGSHRYGYTF
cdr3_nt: TGTGCCAGCAGCTTAGGGAGTCACCGGTATGGCTACACCTTC

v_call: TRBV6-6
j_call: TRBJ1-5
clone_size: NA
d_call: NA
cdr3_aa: CASMVWGSNQPQHF
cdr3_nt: TGTGCCAGCATGGTTTGGGGAAGCAATCAGCCCCAGCATTTT

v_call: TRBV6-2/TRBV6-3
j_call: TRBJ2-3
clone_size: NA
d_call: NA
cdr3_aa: CASRGPATQYF
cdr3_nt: TGTGCCAGCCGAGGTCCTGCTACGCAGTATTTT

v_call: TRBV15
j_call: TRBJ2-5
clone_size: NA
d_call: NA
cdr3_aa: CATSRDGGEGETQYF
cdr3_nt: TGTGCCACCAGCAGAGATGGAGGGGAAGGAGAGACCCAGTACTTC

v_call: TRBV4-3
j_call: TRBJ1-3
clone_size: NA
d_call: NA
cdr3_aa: CASSQGPTPGNTIYF
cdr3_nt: TGCGCCAGCAGCCAAGGGCCAACCCCTGGAAACACCATATATTTT

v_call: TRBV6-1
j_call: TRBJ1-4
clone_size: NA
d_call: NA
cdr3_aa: CASSEVESTATNEKLFF
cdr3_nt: TGTGCCAGCAGTGAAGTTGAGAGTACAGCAACTAATGAAAAACTGTTTTTT

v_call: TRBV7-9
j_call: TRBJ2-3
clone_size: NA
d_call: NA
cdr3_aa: CASSLALGPLTDTQYF
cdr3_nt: TGTGCCAGCAGCTTAGCGCTAGGACCGCTCACAGATACGCAGTATTTT

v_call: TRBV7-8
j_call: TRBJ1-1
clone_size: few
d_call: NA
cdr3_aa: CASTLGLDGTEAFF
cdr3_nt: TGTGCCAGCACCCTGGGGTTGGACGGTACTGAAGCTTTCTTT

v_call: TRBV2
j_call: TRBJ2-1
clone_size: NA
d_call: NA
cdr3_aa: CASSHLPGNEQFF
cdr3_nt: TGTGCCAGCAGCCACCTTCCGGGGAATGAGCAGTTCTTC

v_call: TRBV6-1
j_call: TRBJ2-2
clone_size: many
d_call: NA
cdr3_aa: CASSEYVGSNTGELFF
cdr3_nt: TGTGCCAGCAGTGAATATGTAGGGTCGAACACCGGGGAGCTGTTTTTT

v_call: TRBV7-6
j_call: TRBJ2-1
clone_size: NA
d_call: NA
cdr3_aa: CASSLAVTQVEQFF
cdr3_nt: TGTGCCAGCAGCTTAGCGGTGACTCAGGTAGAGCAGTTCTTC

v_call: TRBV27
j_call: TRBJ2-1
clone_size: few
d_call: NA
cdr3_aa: CASSLTPSNPYNEQFF
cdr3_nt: TGTGCCAGCAGTTTAACCCCTTCTAACCCCTACAATGAGCAGTTCTTC

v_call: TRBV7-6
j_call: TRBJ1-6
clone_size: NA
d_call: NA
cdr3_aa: CASSLGGWGSPLHF
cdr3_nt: TGTGCCAGCAGCTTAGGGGGCTGGGGTTCACCCCTCCACTTT

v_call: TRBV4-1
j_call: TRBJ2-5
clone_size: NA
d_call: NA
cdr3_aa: CASSGGKLEETQYF
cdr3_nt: TGCGCCAGCAGCGGGGGGAAGTTGGAAGAGACCCAGTACTTC

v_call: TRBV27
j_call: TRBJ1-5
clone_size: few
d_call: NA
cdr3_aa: CASSTGLFNQPQHF
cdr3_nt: TGTGCCAGCAGCACGGGACTCTTCAATCAGCCCCAGCATTTT

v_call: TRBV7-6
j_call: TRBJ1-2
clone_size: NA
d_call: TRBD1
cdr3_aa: CASSLPSTGGSYGYTF
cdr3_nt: TGTGCCAGCAGCTTACCCTCTACAGGGGGCTCCTATGGCTACACCTTC

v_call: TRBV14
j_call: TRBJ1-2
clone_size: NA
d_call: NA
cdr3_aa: CASSQRAGYGYTF
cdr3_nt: TGTGCCAGCAGCCAACGGGCTGGCTATGGCTACACCTTC

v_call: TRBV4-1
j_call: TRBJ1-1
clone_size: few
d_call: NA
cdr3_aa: CASSQVTVLEAFF
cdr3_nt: TGCGCCAGCAGCCAAGTAACAGTGCTTGAAGCTTTCTTT

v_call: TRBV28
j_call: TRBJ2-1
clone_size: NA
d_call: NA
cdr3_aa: CASSPRGLQNEQFF
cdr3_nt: TGTGCCAGCAGTCCTCGCGGCTTACAGAATGAGCAGTTCTTC

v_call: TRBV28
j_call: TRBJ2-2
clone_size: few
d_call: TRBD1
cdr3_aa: CASSLSTGGWDTGELFF
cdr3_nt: TGTGCCAGCAGTTTATCTACAGGGGGTTGGGACACCGGGGAGCTGTTTTTT

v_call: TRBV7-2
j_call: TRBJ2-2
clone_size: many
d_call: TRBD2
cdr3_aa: CASSFRAGGQDTGELFF
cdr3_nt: TGTGCCAGCAGCTTCCGAGCGGGGGGGCAGGACACCGGGGAGCTGTTTTTT

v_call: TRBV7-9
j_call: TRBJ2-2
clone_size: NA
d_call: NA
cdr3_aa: CASVDKNTGELFF
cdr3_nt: TGTGCCAGTGTGGATAAGAACACCGGGGAGCTGTTTTTT

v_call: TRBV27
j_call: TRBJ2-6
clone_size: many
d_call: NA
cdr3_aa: CASSLGGPGANVLTF
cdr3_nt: TGTGCCAGCAGTTTGGGCGGGCCCGGGGCCAACGTCCTGACTTTC

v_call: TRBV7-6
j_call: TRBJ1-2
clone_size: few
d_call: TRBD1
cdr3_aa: CASSLGQGGFYGYTF
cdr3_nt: TGTGCCAGCAGCTTGGGACAGGGTGGGTTCTATGGCTACACCTTC

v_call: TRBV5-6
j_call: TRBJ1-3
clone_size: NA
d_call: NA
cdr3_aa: CASGETGNTIYF
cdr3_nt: TGTGCCAGCGGGGAGACTGGAAACACCATATATTTT

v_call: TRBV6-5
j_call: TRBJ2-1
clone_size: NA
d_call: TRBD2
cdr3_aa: CASSYTGWRGKRMYNEQFF
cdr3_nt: TGTGCCAGCAGTTACACTGGGTGGCGGGGGAAAAGAATGTACAATGAGCAGTTCTTC

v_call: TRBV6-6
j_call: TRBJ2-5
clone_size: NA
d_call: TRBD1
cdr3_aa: CASTFHGQGARETQYF
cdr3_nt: TGTGCCAGCACGTTCCACGGACAGGGGGCGCGGGAGACCCAGTACTTC

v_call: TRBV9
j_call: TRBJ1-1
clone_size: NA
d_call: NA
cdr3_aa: CASSVGGTNTEAFF
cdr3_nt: TGTGCCAGCAGCGTAGGCGGTACGAACACTGAAGCTTTCTTT

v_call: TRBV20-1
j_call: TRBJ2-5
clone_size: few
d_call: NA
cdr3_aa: CRPDVAGARGETQYF
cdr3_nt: TGCAGACCCGACGTGGCGGGGGCCCGAGGGGAGACCCAGTACTTC

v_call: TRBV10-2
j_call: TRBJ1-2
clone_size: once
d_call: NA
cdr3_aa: CASSLGTLAYGYTF
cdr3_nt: TGCGCCAGCAGCTTGGGAACACTCGCCTATGGCTACACCTTC

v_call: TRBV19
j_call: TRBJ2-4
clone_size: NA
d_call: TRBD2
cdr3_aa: CASRERGGKNIQYF
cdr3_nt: TGTGCCAGCAGAGAGCGGGGAGGTAAAAACATTCAGTACTTC

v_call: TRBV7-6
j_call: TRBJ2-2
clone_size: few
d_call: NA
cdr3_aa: CASSLEFESGELFF
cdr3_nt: TGTGCCAGCAGCTTAGAGTTTGAGAGCGGGGAGCTGTTTTTT

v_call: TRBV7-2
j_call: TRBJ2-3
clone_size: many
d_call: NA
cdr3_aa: CASSFERDTQYF
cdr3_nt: TGTGCCAGCAGCTTCGAGAGGGATACGCAGTATTTT

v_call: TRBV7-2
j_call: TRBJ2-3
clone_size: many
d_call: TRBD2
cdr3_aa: CASSATSGGHPYTDTQYF
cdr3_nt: TGTGCCAGCAGCGCGACTAGCGGGGGCCACCCTTACACAGATACGCAGTATTTT

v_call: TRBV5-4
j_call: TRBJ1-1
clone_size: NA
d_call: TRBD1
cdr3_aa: CVSSYRGMGTEAFF
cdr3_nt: TGTGTCAGCAGCTACAGGGGTATGGGCACTGAAGCTTTCTTT

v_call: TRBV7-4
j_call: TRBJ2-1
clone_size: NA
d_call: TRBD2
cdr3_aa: CASSLARRPSGGPDNEQFF
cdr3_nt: TGTGCCAGCAGCTTAGCAAGGCGGCCTAGCGGGGGGCCCGACAATGAGCAGTTCTTC

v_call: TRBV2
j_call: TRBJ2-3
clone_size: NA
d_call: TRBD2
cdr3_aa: CASSVERGGRDTQYF
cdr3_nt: TGTGCCAGCAGTGTAGAGCGGGGGGGCCGGGATACGCAGTATTTT

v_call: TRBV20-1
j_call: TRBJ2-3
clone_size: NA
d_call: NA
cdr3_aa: CSASGSPITDTQYF
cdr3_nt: TGCAGTGCTAGTGGCTCACCTATCACAGATACGCAGTATTTT

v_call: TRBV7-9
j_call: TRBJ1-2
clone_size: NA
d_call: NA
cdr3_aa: CASSLALRPVYGYTF
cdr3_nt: TGTGCCAGCAGCTTAGCGTTAAGACCGGTCTATGGCTACACCTTC

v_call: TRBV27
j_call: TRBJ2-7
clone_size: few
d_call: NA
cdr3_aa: CASSLSGREQYF
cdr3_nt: TGTGCCAGCAGTTTATCGGGCAGGGAGCAGTACTTC

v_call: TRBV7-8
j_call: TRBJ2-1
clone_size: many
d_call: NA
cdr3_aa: CASSLNQLVYNEQFF
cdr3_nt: TGTGCCAGCAGCTTAAATCAGTTAGTCTACAATGAGCAGTTCTTC

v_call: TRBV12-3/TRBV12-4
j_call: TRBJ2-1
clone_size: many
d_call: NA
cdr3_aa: CASSWDSYNEQFF
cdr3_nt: TGTGCCAGCAGTTGGGACTCCTACAATGAGCAGTTCTTC

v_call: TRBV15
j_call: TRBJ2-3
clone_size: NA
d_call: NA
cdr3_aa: CATSRDGAADTQYF
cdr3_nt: TGTGCCACCAGCAGAGATGGGGCGGCAGATACGCAGTATTTT

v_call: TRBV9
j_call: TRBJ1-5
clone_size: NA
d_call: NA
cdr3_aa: CASSVIEGEPQHF
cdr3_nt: TGTGCCAGCAGCGTAATAGAGGGGGAGCCCCAGCATTTT

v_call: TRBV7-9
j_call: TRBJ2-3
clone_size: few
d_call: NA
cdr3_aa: CASSRDLPGYF
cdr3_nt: TGTGCCAGCAGCAGGGACCTACCCGGGTATTTT

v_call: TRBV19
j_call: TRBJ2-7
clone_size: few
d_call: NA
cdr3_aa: CASSIGRNRDEQYF
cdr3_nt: TGTGCCAGTAGTATAGGGAGGAATCGGGACGAGCAGTACTTC

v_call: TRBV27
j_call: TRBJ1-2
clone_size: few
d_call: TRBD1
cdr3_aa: CASSLSRTGPDGYTF
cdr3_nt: TGTGCCAGCAGTTTATCGAGGACAGGGCCTGATGGCTACACCTTC

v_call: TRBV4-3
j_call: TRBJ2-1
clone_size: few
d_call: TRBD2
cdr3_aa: CASSQDSGDEQFF
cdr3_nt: TGCGCCAGCAGCCAAGATAGCGGGGATGAGCAGTTCTTC

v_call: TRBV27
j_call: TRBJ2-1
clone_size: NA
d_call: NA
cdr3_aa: CASSPQLVYEQFF
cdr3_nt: TGTGCCAGCAGTCCCCAACTAGTCTATGAGCAGTTCTTC

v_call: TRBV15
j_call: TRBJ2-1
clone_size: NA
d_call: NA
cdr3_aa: CATSRDHEQFF
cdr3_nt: TGTGCCACCAGCAGAGATCATGAGCAGTTCTTC

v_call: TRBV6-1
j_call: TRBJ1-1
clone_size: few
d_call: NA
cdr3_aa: CASSPVVQRNTEAFF
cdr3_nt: TGTGCCAGCAGCCCTGTGGTCCAGAGGAACACTGAAGCTTTCTTT

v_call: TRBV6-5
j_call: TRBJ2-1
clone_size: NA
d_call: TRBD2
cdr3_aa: CASSRTSGGNDEQFF
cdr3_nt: TGTGCCAGCAGTAGGACTAGCGGGGGGAATGATGAGCAGTTCTTC

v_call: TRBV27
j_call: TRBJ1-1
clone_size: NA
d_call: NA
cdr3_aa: CASNLVAGDTTEAFF
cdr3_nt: TGTGCCAGCAACTTAGTTGCGGGGGATACCACTGAAGCTTTCTTT

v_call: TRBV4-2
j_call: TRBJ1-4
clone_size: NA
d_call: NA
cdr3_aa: CASSQDLGGEGEKLFF
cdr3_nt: TGTGCCAGCAGCCAAGATCTCGGGGGTGAGGGTGAAAAACTGTTTTTT

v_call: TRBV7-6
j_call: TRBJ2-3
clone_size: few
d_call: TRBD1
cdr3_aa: CASSLEQGIGSDTQYF
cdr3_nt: TGTGCCAGCAGCTTAGAACAGGGGATAGGGTCAGATACGCAGTATTTT